This T cell receptor (beta chain) is drawn from a study of blood T cell repertoires in COVID-19. As originally analysed: Counts of nucleated cells, estimated from reference gene primer amplification, were obtained. Produced via immunoSEQ multiplex PCR; TCRdb's table is partial and in-frame only. Clone size and V and J calls were adopted from that table, with D and trimming inferred from the DNA. The sample yields over 80,000 clones, around nine tenths seen once. The V end lost 2 bases, the J end lost 8 bases, and 11 bases lay between the germline ends. In germline, CDR1 is SGDLS, CDR2 YYNGEE. The CDR3 runs 13 residues.

This sequence originates from a man aged 50-60 years with acute or convalescent COVID-19. Sequencing input: peripheral blood. The chain uses TRBV9 and TRBJ2-4; D is possibly TRBD2 (6 bases). CDR3 sequence (DNA): TGTGCCAGCAGCGTTGGCGGGACGGACATTCAGTACTTC. Residues: CASSVGGTDIQYF.